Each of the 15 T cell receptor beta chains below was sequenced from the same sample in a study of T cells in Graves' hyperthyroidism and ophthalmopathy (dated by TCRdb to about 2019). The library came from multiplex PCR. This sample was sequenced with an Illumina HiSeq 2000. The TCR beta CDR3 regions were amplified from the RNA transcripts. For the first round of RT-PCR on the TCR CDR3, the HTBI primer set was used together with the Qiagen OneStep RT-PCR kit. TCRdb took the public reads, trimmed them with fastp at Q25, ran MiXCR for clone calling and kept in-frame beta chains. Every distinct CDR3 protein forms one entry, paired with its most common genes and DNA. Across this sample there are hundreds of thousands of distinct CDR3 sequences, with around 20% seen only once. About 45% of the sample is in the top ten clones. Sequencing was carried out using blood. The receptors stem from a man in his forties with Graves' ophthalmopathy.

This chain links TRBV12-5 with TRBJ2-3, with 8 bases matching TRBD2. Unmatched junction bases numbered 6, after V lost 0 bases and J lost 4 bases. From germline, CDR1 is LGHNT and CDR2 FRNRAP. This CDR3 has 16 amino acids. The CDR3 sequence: CASGLVWRGAPDTQYF. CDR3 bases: TGTGCTAGTGGTTTGGTATGGCGGGGGGCGCCAGATACGCAGTATTTT.

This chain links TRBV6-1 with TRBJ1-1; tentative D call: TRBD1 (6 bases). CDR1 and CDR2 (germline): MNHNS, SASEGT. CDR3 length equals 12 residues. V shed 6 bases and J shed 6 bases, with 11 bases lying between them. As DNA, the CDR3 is TGTGCCAGCAGAAAACAGGGCTCTGAAGCTTTCTTT. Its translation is CASRKQGSEAFF.

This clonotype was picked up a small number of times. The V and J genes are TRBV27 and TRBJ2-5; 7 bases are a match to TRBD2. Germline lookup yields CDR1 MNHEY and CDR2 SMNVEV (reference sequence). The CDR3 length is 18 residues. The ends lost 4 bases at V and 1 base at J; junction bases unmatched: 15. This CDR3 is CASSSLWGGGGLQETQYF. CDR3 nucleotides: TGTGCCAGCAGTTCCCTCTGGGGGGGAGGAGGGCTCCAAGAGACCCAGTACTTC.

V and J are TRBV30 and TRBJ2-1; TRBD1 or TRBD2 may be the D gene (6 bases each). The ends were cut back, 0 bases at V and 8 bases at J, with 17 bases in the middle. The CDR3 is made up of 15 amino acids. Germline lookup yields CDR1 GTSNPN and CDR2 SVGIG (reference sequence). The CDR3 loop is CAWSVRQGRIYEQFF. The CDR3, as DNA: TGTGCCTGGAGTGTGCGGCAGGGGAGGATCTATGAGCAGTTCTTC.

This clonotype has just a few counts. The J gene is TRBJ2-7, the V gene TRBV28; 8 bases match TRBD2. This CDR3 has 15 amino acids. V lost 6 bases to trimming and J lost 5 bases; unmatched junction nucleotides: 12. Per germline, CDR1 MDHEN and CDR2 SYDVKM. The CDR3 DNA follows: TGTGCCAGCAGGGTCCGGGGACTAGAAGATCACGAGCAGTACTTC. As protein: CASRVRGLEDHEQYF.

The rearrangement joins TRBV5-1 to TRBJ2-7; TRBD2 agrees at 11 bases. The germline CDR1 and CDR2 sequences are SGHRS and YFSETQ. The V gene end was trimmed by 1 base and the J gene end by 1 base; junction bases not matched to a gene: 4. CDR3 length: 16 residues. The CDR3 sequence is CASSLTSGSPSYEQYF. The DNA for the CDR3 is TGCGCCAGCAGCTTGACTAGCGGGAGCCCTTCCTACGAGCAGTACTTC.

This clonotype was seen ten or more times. The CDR3 sequence: CASSQVFQDGYTF. CDR3 DNA: TGTGCCAGCAGCCAAGTGTTCCAGGATGGCTACACCTTC. The rearrangement links TRBV3-1 to TRBJ1-2; D remains unclear. V lost 1 base to trimming and J lost 6 bases, with 9 bases between them. Germline CDR1 reads LGHDT; CDR2 reads YNNKEL (reference sequence). The CDR3 is 13 amino acids.

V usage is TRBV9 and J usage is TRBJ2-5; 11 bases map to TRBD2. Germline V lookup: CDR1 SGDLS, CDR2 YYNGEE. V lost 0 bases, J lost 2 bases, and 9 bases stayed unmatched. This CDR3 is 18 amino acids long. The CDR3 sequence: CASSVAGSGGGFQETQYF. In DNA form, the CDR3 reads TGTGCCAGCAGCGTAGCAGGTAGCGGGGGGGGCTTTCAAGAGACCCAGTACTTC.

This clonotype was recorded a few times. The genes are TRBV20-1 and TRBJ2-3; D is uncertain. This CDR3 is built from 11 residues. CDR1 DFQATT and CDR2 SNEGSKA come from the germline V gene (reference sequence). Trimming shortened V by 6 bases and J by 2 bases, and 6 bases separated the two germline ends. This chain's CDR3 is CSASITDTQYF. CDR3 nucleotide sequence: TGCAGTGCGTCTATCACAGATACGCAGTATTTT.

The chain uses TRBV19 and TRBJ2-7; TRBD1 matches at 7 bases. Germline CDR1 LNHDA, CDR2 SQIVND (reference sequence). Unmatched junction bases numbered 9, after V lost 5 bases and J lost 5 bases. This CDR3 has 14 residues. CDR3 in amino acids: CASSPTGNVHEQYF. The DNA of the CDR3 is TGTGCCAGTAGTCCGACAGGGAATGTCCACGAGCAGTACTTC.

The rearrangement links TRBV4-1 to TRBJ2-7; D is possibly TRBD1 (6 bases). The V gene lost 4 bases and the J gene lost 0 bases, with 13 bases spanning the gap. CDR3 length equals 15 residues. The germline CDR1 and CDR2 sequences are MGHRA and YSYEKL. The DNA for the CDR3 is TGCGCCAGCAGCCCCGCACAGGGTAGCTCCTACGAGCAGTACTTC. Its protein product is CASSPAQGSSYEQYF.

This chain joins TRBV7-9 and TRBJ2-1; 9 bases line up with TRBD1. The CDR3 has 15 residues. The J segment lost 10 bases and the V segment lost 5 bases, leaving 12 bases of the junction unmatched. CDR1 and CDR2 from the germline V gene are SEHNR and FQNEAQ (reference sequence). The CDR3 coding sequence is TGTGCCAGCAGCCACTGGGACAGGGTAACTTCGGAGCAGTTCTTC. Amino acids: CASSHWDRVTSEQFF.

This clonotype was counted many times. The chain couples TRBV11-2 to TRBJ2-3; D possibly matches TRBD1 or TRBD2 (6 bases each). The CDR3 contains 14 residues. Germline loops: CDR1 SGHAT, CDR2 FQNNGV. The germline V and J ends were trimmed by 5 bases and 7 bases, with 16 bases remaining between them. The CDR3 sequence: CASSPGALANTQYF. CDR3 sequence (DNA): TGTGCCAGCAGCCCGGGGGCGCTAGCAAATACGCAGTATTTT.

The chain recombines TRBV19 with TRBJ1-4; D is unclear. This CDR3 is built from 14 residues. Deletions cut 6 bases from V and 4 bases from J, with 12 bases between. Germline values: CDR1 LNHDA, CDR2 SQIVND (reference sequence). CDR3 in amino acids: CASRGRSYNEKLFF. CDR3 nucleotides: TGTGCCAGTAGGGGAAGGTCCTATAATGAAAAACTGTTTTTT.

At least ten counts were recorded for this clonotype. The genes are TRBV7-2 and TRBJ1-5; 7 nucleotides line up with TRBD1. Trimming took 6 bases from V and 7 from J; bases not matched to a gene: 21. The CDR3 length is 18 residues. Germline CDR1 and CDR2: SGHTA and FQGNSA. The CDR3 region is CASSRQPDGRGQGQPQHF. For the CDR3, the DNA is TGTGCCAGCAGTCGACAACCCGACGGGAGGGGGCAAGGGCAGCCCCAGCATTTT.